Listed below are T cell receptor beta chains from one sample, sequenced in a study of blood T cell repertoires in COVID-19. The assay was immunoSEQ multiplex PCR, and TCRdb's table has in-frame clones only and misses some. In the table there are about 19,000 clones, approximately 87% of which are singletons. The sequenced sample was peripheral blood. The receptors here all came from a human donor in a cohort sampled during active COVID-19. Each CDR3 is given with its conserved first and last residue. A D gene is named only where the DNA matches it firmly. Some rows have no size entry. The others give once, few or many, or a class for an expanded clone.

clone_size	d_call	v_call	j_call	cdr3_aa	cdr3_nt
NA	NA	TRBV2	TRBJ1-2	CASRSSMAGYTF	TGTGCCAGCCGCTCTTCCATGGCAGGCTACACCTTC
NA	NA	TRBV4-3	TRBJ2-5	CASSSVCETQYF	TGCGCCAGCAGCTCGGTATGCGAGACCCAGTACTTC
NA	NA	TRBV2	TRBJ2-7	CASRWASLEQYF	TGTGCCAGCCGGTGGGCATCTCTCGAGCAGTACTTC
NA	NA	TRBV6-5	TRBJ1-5	CASSSTGQPQHF	TGTGCCAGCAGTTCCACCGGGCAGCCCCAGCATTTT
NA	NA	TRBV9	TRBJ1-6	CASSASGSGWNSPLHF	TGTGCCAGCAGCGCCTCGGGCAGCGGGTGGAATTCACCCCTCCACTTT
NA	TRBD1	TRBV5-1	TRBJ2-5	CASSWGDRGYRETQYF	TGCGCCAGCAGCTGGGGGGACAGGGGTTATCGGGAGACCCAGTACTTC
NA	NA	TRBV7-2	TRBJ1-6	CASSLAWRTGSPLHF	TGTGCCAGCAGCTTAGCGTGGAGGACGGGGTCACCCCTCCACTTT
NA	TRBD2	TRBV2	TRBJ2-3	CASSELAGGVSADTQYF	TGTGCCAGCAGTGAGTTAGCGGGAGGCGTCTCCGCAGATACGCAGTATTTT
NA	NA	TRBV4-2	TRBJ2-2	CASSQDLWASTGELFF	TGTGCCAGCAGCCAAGACCTCTGGGCTTCCACCGGGGAGCTGTTTTTT
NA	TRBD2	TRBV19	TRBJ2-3	CASSKAAPGLAGEHTQYF	TGTGCCAGTAGTAAGGCGGCCCCGGGACTAGCGGGAGAACATACGCAGTATTTT
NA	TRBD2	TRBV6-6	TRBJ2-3	CASTAGADTQYF	TGTGCCAGCACGGCGGGAGCAGATACGCAGTATTTT
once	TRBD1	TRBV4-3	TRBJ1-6	CASSQERQGYSPLHF	TGCGCCAGCAGCCAAGAAAGACAGGGGTACTCACCCCTCCACTTT
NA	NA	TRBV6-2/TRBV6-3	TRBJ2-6	CASSFGSSGANVLTF	TGTGCCAGCAGTTTCGGGAGCTCTGGGGCCAACGTCCTGACTTTC
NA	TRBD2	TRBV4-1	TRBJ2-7	CASSPGLGVDEQYF	TGCGCCAGCAGCCCGGGACTAGGGGTCGACGAGCAGTACTTC
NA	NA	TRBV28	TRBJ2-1	CASSPPARTGYNEQFF	TGTGCCAGCAGTCCCCCGGCCAGGACGGGATACAATGAGCAGTTCTTC
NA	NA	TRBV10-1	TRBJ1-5	CASSDHRHSNQPQHF	TGCGCCAGCAGTGATCACAGGCATAGCAATCAGCCCCAGCATTTT
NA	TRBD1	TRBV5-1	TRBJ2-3	CASSPTGTGDTQYF	TGCGCCAGCAGCCCCACGGGGACAGGGGATACGCAGTATTTT
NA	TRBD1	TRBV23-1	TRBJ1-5	CASWDRGDQPQHF	TGCGCCAGCTGGGACAGGGGAGATCAGCCCCAGCATTTT
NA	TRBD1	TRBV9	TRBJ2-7	CASSGTPEGATYEQYF	TGTGCCAGCAGCGGGACCCCTGAGGGGGCAACCTACGAGCAGTACTTC
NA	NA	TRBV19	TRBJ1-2	CASSLRNRKLYGYTF	TGTGCCAGTAGTCTTAGAAACAGGAAGCTCTATGGCTACACCTTC
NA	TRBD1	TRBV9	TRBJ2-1	CASSVGDRGFNEQFF	TGTGCCAGCAGCGTAGGGGACAGGGGGTTCAATGAGCAGTTCTTC
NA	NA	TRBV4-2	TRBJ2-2	CASSLRQVENTGELFF	TGTGCCAGCAGTCTGAGACAGGTCGAAAACACCGGGGAGCTGTTTTTT
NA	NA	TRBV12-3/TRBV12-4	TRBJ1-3	CASSLPGNTIYF	TGTGCCAGCAGTTTACCGGGAAACACCATATATTTT
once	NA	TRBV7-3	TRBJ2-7	CASSPYQGYEQYF	TGTGCCAGCAGCCCTTACCAGGGCTACGAGCAGTACTTC
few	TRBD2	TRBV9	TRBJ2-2	CASSGRTSGSTGELFF	TGTGCCAGCAGCGGACGGACTAGCGGGAGCACCGGGGAGCTGTTTTTT
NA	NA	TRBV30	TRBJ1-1	CAWNPIPDIEAFF	TGTGCCTGGAACCCCATCCCGGACATAGAAGCTTTCTTT
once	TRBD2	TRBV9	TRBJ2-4	CASSVDTGASGNIQYF	TGTGCCAGCAGCGTAGACACCGGAGCTAGCGGCAACATTCAGTACTTC
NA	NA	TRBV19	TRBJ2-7	CASSTGSHEQYF	TGTGCCAGTAGTACCGGGTCTCATGAGCAGTACTTC
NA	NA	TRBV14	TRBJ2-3	CASSPHLDSRGTDTQYF	TGTGCCAGCAGCCCCCATTTGGACTCCCGAGGGACAGATACGCAGTATTTT
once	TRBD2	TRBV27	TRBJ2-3	CASSLDLAGRTDTQYF	TGTGCCAGCAGTCTCGACCTAGCGGGAAGAACAGATACGCAGTATTTT
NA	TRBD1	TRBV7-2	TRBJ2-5	CASSLRQGQETQYF	TGTGCCAGCAGCTTAAGACAGGGACAAGAGACCCAGTACTTC
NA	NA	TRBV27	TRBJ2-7	CARIPPRAYEQYF	TGTGCCAGAATTCCCCCCAGGGCCTACGAGCAGTACTTC
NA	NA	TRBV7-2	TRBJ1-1	CASLYKFGGLSTEAFF	TGTGCCAGCCTCTATAAGTTTGGAGGGCTGAGCACTGAAGCTTTCTTT
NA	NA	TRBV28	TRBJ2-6	CASSTGSGANVLTF	TGTGCCAGCAGTACAGGGTCTGGGGCCAACGTCCTGACTTTC
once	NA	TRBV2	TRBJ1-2	CASSGQTYGYTF	TGTGCCAGCAGCGGACAGACGTATGGCTACACCTTC
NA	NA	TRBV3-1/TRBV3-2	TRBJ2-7	CASVQGLEQYF	TGTGCCAGCGTACAGGGTCTGGAGCAGTACTTC
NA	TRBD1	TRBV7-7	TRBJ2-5	CASSHGTGGLETQYF	TGTGCTAGCAGCCACGGGACAGGGGGCCTAGAGACCCAGTACTTC
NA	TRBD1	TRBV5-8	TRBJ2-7	CASRARDRGYEQYF	TGTGCCAGCAGAGCCCGGGACAGGGGCTACGAGCAGTACTTC
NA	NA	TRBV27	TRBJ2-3	CASSKGATSTDTQYF	TGTGCCAGCTCGAAAGGAGCGACTAGCACAGATACGCAGTATTTT